The 4 T cell receptor beta chains in this list originate from one sample, sequenced in a study of a mutant IDH1 vaccine in newly diagnosed glioma. The antigens these receptors bind are not known. Profiling relied on immunoSEQ multiplex PCR, and the TCRdb table lists in-frame clones only, not all of them. Counted here are 35,000 to 50,000 clones, 80% to 95% occurring once; the ten biggest clones make up 2.3%. The time point here: week 35, safety follow-up. Each vaccine dose was 300 ug of mutant IDH1 20-mer peptide, with topical imiquimod. Here the sequenced sample was PBMCs, taken from a glioma patient whose treatment included an IDH1 peptide vaccine. The receptors stem from a man aged 50 to 59 with glioma.

This chain connects TRBV5-4 to TRBJ1-4; D remains ambiguous. V lost 0 bases and J 7 bases, leaving 13 bases between the germline ends. The CDR3 sequence is 15 residues long. Germline-derived CDR1 and CDR2 are SGHNT and YYREEE (reference sequence). For the CDR3, the DNA is TGTGCCAGCAGCTTGGTGGGTGCTCACCCTGAAAAACTGTTTTTT. This translates into CASSLVGAHPEKLFF. The whole variable domain, remainder taken from reference TRBV5-4 and TRBJ1-4, is ETGVTQSPTHLIKTRGQQVTLRCSSQSGHNTVSWYQQALGQGPQFIFQYYREEENGRGNFPPRFSGLQFPNYSSELNVNALELDDSALYLCASSLVGAHPEKLFFGSGTQLSVL.

The chain couples TRBV19 to TRBJ1-6; D gene unclear. Per the germline V gene, CDR1 is LNHDA and CDR2 is SQIVND (reference sequence). The V and J ends lost 2 bases and 7 bases respectively, with 9 bases between them. The CDR3 has 14 residues. The CDR3 DNA reads as TGTGCCAGTAGTATAACTGGTAGAAATTCACCCCTCCACTTT. Its protein product is CASSITGRNSPLHF.

The chain combines TRBV5-1 with TRBJ1-2; 9 bases line up with TRBD1. This CDR3 has 16 amino acids. Germline CDR1 is SGHRS and CDR2 is YFSETQ. After removal of 3 bases from V and 0 bases from J, the junction contained 6 bases not matched to a gene. CDR3 nucleotides: TGCGCCAGCAGCTCGGACAGGGGCCCCACTAACTATGGCTACACCTTC. This translates into CASSSDRGPTNYGYTF.

This chain connects TRBV4-1 to TRBJ1-3; D gene ambiguous. V was clipped by 0 bases and J by 8 bases, with 8 bases between them. The CDR3 totals 13 residues. Germline CDR1 and CDR2: MGHRA and YSYEKL. The CDR3 DNA sequence: TGCGCCAGCAGCCAAGAGGTCTCCCACACCATATATTTT. It encodes CASSQEVSHTIYF.